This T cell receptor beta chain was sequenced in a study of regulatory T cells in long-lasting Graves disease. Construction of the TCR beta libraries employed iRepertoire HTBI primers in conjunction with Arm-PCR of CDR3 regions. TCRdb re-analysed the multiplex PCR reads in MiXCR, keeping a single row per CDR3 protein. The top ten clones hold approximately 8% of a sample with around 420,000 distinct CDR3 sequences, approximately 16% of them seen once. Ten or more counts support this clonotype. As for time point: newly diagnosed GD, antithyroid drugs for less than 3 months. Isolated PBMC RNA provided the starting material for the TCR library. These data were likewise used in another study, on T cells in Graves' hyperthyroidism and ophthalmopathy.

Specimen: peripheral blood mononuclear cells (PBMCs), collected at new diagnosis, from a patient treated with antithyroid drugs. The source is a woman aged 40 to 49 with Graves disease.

In nucleotides, the CDR3 is TGTGCCAGCAGCTTAGTTCAAAGGTCGCTAGCGGGAGTTCTCGATGAGCAGTTCTTC. Its protein is CASSLVQRSLAGVLDEQFF. The rearrangement links TRBV7-8 to TRBJ2-1, with 10 bases matching TRBD2. CDR1 and CDR2 (germline): SGHVS, FQNEAQ. V lost 1 base, J lost 8 bases, and 17 bases stayed unmatched. The CDR3 contains 19 residues.